The 10 T cell receptor beta chains given below trace back to one sample, sequenced in a study of neurological immune-mediated disorders (dated by TCRdb to 2018 to 2020). The library was generated by 5' RACE. The data were produced on an Illumina HiSeq 2500. The raw public reads went through TCRdb reprocessing: fastp at Q25, MiXCR clone calling, in-frame beta chains kept. Rows matching on CDR3 protein sequence are summarized as one entry with the most common DNA and genes. The sample profile shows just over 95,000 distinct CDR3 sequences; around 3.3% of them were found once. The ten top clones hold 5% to 6.5% of the sample. The sample was PBMCs. These receptors originate from a woman aged 18-30 years with multiple sclerosis.

This clonotype was seen at least ten times. The chain has TRBV20-1 and TRBJ1-2, with a tentative D call TRBD1 (5 bases). Trimming removed 3 bases at V and 6 bases at J, with 11 bases between. The CDR3 consists of 12 residues. Germline V CDR1 and CDR2: DFQATT, SNEGSKA (reference sequence). The CDR3 DNA follows: TGCAGTGCTAGTGGCGGGGCGCATGGCTACACCTTC. It codes for CSASGGAHGYTF.

Many counts were recorded for this clonotype. The gene calls are TRBV3-1 and TRBJ2-3, with D tentatively TRBD2 (7 bases). This CDR3 spans 17 amino acids. The V gene lost 3 bases and the J gene lost 1 base, with 17 bases spanning the gap. Germline lookup yields CDR1 LGHDT and CDR2 YNNKEL (reference sequence). The CDR3 region has the DNA TGTGCCAGCAGCCACCGTAAGGGGGGGGTAGGCACAGATACGCAGTATTTT. Translated, it gives CASSHRKGGVGTDTQYF.

This clonotype was detected ten times or more. The chain has TRBV20-1 and TRBJ2-3, with D unclear. CDR1 and CDR2 from the germline V gene are DFQATT and SNEGSKA (reference sequence). There are 15 residues in the CDR3. V was pared by 2 bases and J by 1 base, with 13 bases between. CDR3 nucleotide sequence: TGCAGTGCTAGAAGGCCCTCGGGCGGCACAGATACGCAGTATTTT. This encodes CSARRPSGGTDTQYF.

This clonotype has at least ten counts. The chain carries TRBV3-1 and TRBJ2-2, with unresolved D. The CDR3 consists of 15 residues. Per germline, CDR1 LGHDT and CDR2 YNNKEL (reference sequence). V lost 5 bases, J lost 3 bases, and 13 bases lay in between. CDR3 DNA: TGTGCCAGCAGCAAGACCGGGCCCTACACCGGGGAGCTGTTTTTT. Residues: CASSKTGPYTGELFF.

At least ten counts were recorded for this clonotype. This rearrangement joins TRBV11-2 to TRBJ2-5; D could derive from TRBD1 or TRBD2 (7 bases each). There are 17 residues in the CDR3. The germline gives CDR1 SGHAT, CDR2 FQNNGV. Trimming stripped 4 bases from V and 4 bases from J, with 22 bases between. CDR3 loop: CASSSNLGGGRRETQYF. Written as DNA, the CDR3 is TGTGCCAGCAGCTCTAATCTGGGAGGGGGCCGCCGAGAGACCCAGTACTTC. Filled out from reference TRBV11-2 and TRBJ2-5, the complete variable domain reads EAGVAQSPRYKIIEKRQSVAFWCNPISGHATLYWYQQILGQGPKLLIQFQNNGVVDDSQLPKDRFSAERLKGVDSTLKIQPAKLEDSAVYLCASSSNLGGGRRETQYFGPGTRLLVL.

This clonotype was detected many times. The chain has TRBV20-1 and TRBJ2-1; 15 bases are a match to TRBD2. With 2 bases clipped from V and 0 bases from J, the junction kept 5 bases outside the gene matches. The CDR3 is 18 amino acids. Germline V gene data show CDR1 as DFQATT and CDR2 as SNEGSKA (reference sequence). The CDR3 DNA reads TGCAGTGCTAGAAGGCGGGGACTAGCGGGAGGCTCCTACAATGAGCAGTTCTTC. Residues: CSARRRGLAGGSYNEQFF.

This clonotype was recorded at least ten times. This chain connects TRBV20-1 to TRBJ2-1, with 10 bases fitting TRBD2. V was pared by 0 bases and J by 5 bases, with 4 bases of the junction left unmatched. This CDR3 region has 15 residues. Per germline, CDR1 DFQATT and CDR2 SNEGSKA (reference sequence). The CDR3 here is CSARDLAGVDNEQFF. CDR3 bases: TGCAGTGCTAGAGATCTAGCGGGGGTCGACAATGAGCAGTTCTTC.

This clonotype showed up just a few times. The CDR3 sequence is CASSLDLTADTQYF. The CDR3, as DNA: TGTGCCAGCAGCTTGGATCTGACCGCAGATACGCAGTATTTT. This rearrangement joins TRBV7-2 to TRBJ2-3; D remains ambiguous. Germline CDR1 reads SGHTA; CDR2 reads FQGNSA. The CDR3 covers 14 residues. The V and J ends lost 3 bases and 4 bases respectively, with 11 bases between them.

This clonotype was seen many times. V and J are TRBV7-9 and TRBJ2-7, with TRBD2 matching over 9 bases. Germline values: CDR1 SEHNR, CDR2 FQNEAQ (reference sequence). The CDR3 spans 15 residues. V shed 3 bases, J shed 2 bases, and the junction held 5 bases outside the gene matches. Here the CDR3 DNA reads TGTGCCAGCAGCTTGAAGCGGGAGGCCCCCTACGAGCAGTACTTC. Its translation is CASSLKREAPYEQYF.

This clonotype was counted ten times or more. The genes are TRBV5-1 and TRBJ2-7; 8 nucleotides agree with TRBD2. This CDR3 spans 16 amino acids. CDR1 is SGHRS and CDR2 is YFSETQ in the germline V gene. V shed 4 bases and J 0 bases; nucleotides not matched to a gene: 9. This CDR3 is CASSTSYSGISYEQYF. For the CDR3, the DNA is TGCGCCAGCAGCACATCTTATAGCGGGATCTCCTACGAGCAGTACTTC.